Each of the 4 T cell receptor beta chains below was sequenced from the same sample in a study of metastatic and nonmetastatic thyroid tumors. All patients were untreated before thyroid surgery. TCRdb called clones again from the PCR reads with MiXCR. The table records thousands of clones, approximately 44% of them present only once. The specimen sequenced was tumor tissue. The receptors originated from a male donor with papillary thyroid cancer or a benign thyroid nodule (not recorded which). Some clones in this sample may be carry-over from other donors' samples.

The table lists this clone with a few counts. The chain recombines TRBV6-5 with TRBJ2-5, with D unresolved. Germline CDR1 is MNHEY and CDR2 is SVGAGI. The CDR3 runs to 13 residues. V was pared by 7 bases and J by 5 bases, with 14 bases between. This chain's CDR3 is CASIMTPGETQYF. For the CDR3, the DNA is TGTGCCAGCATTATGACGCCTGGGGAGACCCAGTACTTC.

The rearrangement links TRBV20-1 to TRBJ2-7, with TRBD2 identical over 8 bases. The CDR3 length is 10 residues. Looked up from germline, CDR1 is DFQATT and CDR2 is SNEGSKA (reference sequence). V lost 5 bases to trimming and J lost 7 bases; unmatched junction nucleotides: 1. The CDR3 loop reads CSAGTREQYF. CDR3 coding DNA: TGCAGTGCTGGGACTAGAGAGCAGTACTTC.

The sample holds a few counts of this clone. This chain joins TRBV28 and TRBJ2-7; TRBD2 matches at 10 bases. The germline V gene encodes CDR1 MDHEN and CDR2 SYDVKM. V shed 2 bases and J 5 bases; nucleotides not matched to a gene: 9. This CDR3 comprises 16 residues. In nucleotides, the CDR3 is TGTGCCAGCAGTTTAGTGGGTAGCGGGAGGTCCCACGAGCAGTACTTC. Amino acid sequence: CASSLVGSGRSHEQYF.

By sample fraction, this clone is medium-sized (0.01 to 0.1%). The CDR3 sequence is CSARTGLFNQPQHF. The CDR3 nucleotides are TGCAGTGCTAGGACAGGGTTGTTCAATCAGCCCCAGCATTTT. The chain is built from TRBV20-1 and TRBJ1-5; 7 bases agree with TRBD1. The J segment lost 3 bases and the V segment lost 3 bases, leaving 5 bases of the junction unmatched. Germline V gene sequence: CDR1 DFQATT, CDR2 SNEGSKA (reference sequence). The CDR3 contains 14 residues.